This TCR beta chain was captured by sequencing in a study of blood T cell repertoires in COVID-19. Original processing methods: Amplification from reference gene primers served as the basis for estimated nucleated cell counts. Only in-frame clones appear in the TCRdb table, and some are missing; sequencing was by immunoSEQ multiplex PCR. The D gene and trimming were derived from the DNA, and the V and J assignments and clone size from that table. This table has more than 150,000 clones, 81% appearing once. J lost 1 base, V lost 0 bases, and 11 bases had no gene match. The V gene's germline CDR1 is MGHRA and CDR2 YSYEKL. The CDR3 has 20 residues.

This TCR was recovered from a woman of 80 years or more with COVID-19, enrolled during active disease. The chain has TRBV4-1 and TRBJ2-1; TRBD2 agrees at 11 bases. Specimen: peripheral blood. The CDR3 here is CASSQDRASGGPPSYNEQFF. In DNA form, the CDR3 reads TGCGCCAGCAGCCAAGATAGGGCTAGCGGGGGGCCTCCTTCCTACAATGAGCAGTTCTTC.